These T cell receptor beta chains were read from a single sample in a study of cytomegalovirus exposure and HLA in healthy donors. Generated by immunoSEQ multiplex PCR, the TCRdb table keeps only in-frame clones and is missing some. Among 75,000 to 90,000 clones listed, more than 60% were seen once. The specimen was PBMCs. Source of these receptors: a human donor in good health. Both conserved end residues are part of each CDR3. D genes are given only for firm matches. The listing skips clone size in some rows; elsewhere it reads once, few, many or a size class.

v_call,d_call,clone_size,j_call,cdr3_nt,cdr3_aa
TRBV4-3,-,medium-sized,TRBJ1-2,TGCGCCAGCAGCCAAGATTCCCCAGGGAGGGATGGCTACACCTTC,CASSQDSPGRDGYTF
TRBV6-6,-,-,TRBJ2-4,TGTGCCAGCAGTCTCGGCGGAGGATCTGCCAAAAACATTCAGTACTTC,CASSLGGGSAKNIQYF
TRBV7-6,TRBD1,-,TRBJ1-1,TGTGCCAGCAGCCCGGACAGGAAGAACACTGAAGCTTTCTTT,CASSPDRKNTEAFF
TRBV7-9,-,-,TRBJ1-5,TGTGCCAGCAGCTTAGTAGGGGCGGCGAATCAGCCCCAGCATTTT,CASSLVGAANQPQHF
TRBV6-5,-,-,TRBJ1-2,TGTGCCAGCAGGGCAGAACACTATGGCTACCCCTTC,CASRAEHYGYPF
TRBV9,TRBD1,few,TRBJ1-1,TGTGCCAGCAGCGTAGAACCCAGGGGGGACACTGAAGCTTTCTTT,CASSVEPRGDTEAFF
TRBV7-8,-,-,TRBJ1-3,TGTGCCAGCAGCTTACATCCCCCCTCTGGAAACACCATATATTTT,CASSLHPPSGNTIYF
TRBV27,TRBD1,once,TRBJ2-7,TGTGCCAGCAGTTCGGGACAGGGCTGGGAGCAGTACTTC,CASSSGQGWEQYF
TRBV4-1,TRBD1,once,TRBJ2-1,TGCGCCAGCAGCCAAGTCAGGGGGCGCGGGGATGAGCAGTTCTTC,CASSQVRGRGDEQFF
TRBV7-2,TRBD2,-,TRBJ2-7,TGTGCCAGCAGCTTACTAGCGGGGGGTGGCTCCTACGAGCAGTACTTC,CASSLLAGGGSYEQYF
TRBV6-1,TRBD1,-,TRBJ1-1,TGTGCCAGCAGTGATCCGGGACAGGGTGGGAAGAACACTGAAGCTTTCTTT,CASSDPGQGGKNTEAFF
TRBV18,-,-,TRBJ2-7,TGTGCCAGCTCACCCGTGACCGCCCGGGGCTACGAGCAGTACTTC,CASSPVTARGYEQYF
TRBV6-4,-,-,TRBJ1-5,TGTGCCAGATTAACAGAGCCCCAGCATTTT,CARLTEPQHF
TRBV19,TRBD1,-,TRBJ2-7,TGTGCCAGTAGTATGTTAGGGGGCCAGGCGGACGAGCAGTACTTC,CASSMLGGQADEQYF
TRBV2,TRBD1,-,TRBJ1-2,TGTGCCAGCAGGGCCGGGACAGGGGGGGTCTATGGCTACACCTTC,CASRAGTGGVYGYTF
TRBV7-9,-,-,TRBJ1-3,TGTGCCAGCAGCTATAAACAGGGATACTCTGGAAACACCATATATTTT,CASSYKQGYSGNTIYF
TRBV6-4,-,-,TRBJ1-6,TGTGCCAGCAGAGCAGGGGATTCACCCCTCCACTTT,CASRAGDSPLHF
TRBV4-3,TRBD1,-,TRBJ2-4,TGCGCCAGCAGCCAATCCCCGGGACAGGGGGCCAAAAACATTCAGTACTTC,CASSQSPGQGAKNIQYF
TRBV7-9,-,-,TRBJ2-7,TGTGCCAGCAGCTTACTACCAGGGCCCCGGGAGGAGCAGTACTTC,CASSLLPGPREEQYF
TRBV7-6,TRBD2,-,TRBJ2-7,TGTGCCAGCAGCAATCTAGCGGGGGGTACCTACGAGCAGTACTTC,CASSNLAGGTYEQYF
TRBV6-5,TRBD1,-,TRBJ1-3,TGTGCCAGCAGTTACACCCAGGGGGCTAACACCATATATTTT,CASSYTQGANTIYF
TRBV7-9,-,once,TRBJ2-3,TGTGCCAGCAGCCCAGAAACAGATACGCAGTATTTT,CASSPETDTQYF
TRBV10-3,TRBD2,few,TRBJ2-1,TGTGCCATCAGGGCTCGGGGGGGGTACAATGAGCAGTTCTTC,CAIRARGGYNEQFF
TRBV27,-,-,TRBJ2-7,TGTGCCAGCAGTTTATCTCCCACAACCTACGAGCAGTACTTC,CASSLSPTTYEQYF
TRBV7-9,-,-,TRBJ2-3,TGTGCCAGCAGCTCGGGAACCCCAGATACGCAGTATTTT,CASSSGTPDTQYF
TRBV10-3,TRBD1,-,TRBJ1-5,TGTGCCACCAAGGGGGACAGTTCGACCAGCAATCAGCCCCAGCATTTT,CATKGDSSTSNQPQHF
TRBV7-9,-,-,TRBJ1-1,TGTGCCAGCAGCGACCGGGACATTGACACTGAAGCTTTCTTT,CASSDRDIDTEAFF
TRBV5-1,TRBD1,-,TRBJ2-7,TGCGCCAGCAGCCGGGCGGACAGGGGGCGCGGCGAGCAGTACTTC,CASSRADRGRGEQYF
TRBV4-3,TRBD2,-,TRBJ2-3,TGCGCCAGCAGCCATGAACTAGCGGGGGGAACAGATACGCAGTATTTT,CASSHELAGGTDTQYF
TRBV6-5,TRBD1,-,TRBJ1-1,TGTGCCAGTCTCGGGACAGCGAAGAACACTGAAGCTTTCTTT,CASLGTAKNTEAFF
TRBV4-1,-,-,TRBJ2-1,TGCGCCAGCAGCCAACAACCCCCCCCAGGGGCGGTCTACAATGAGCAGTTCTTC,CASSQQPPPGAVYNEQFF
TRBV27,TRBD1,-,TRBJ2-3,TGTGCCAGCAGTTTGACAGGGCCTAGCACAGATACGCAGTATTTT,CASSLTGPSTDTQYF
TRBV9,TRBD1,-,TRBJ2-5,TGTGCCAGCAGCGACCGGGACAGGGTCGTCGGAGAGACCCAGTACTTC,CASSDRDRVVGETQYF
TRBV6-5,-,-,TRBJ2-7,TGTGCCAGCAGTTACTCGGAGACAGGAGGCGAGCAGTACTTC,CASSYSETGGEQYF
TRBV15,TRBD1,once,TRBJ2-7,TGTGCCACCAGCAGAGAGGGACAGGGTATCTACGAGCAGTACTTC,CATSREGQGIYEQYF
TRBV6-5,-,-,TRBJ2-5,TGTGCCAGCAGTTACGGAAGGAGCGAGACCCAGTACTTC,CASSYGRSETQYF
TRBV6-1,TRBD2,few,TRBJ2-3,TGTGCCAGCAGTGAAGCTAGCGGGGGGCCAGATACGCAGTATTTT,CASSEASGGPDTQYF
TRBV30,TRBD1,-,TRBJ1-5,TGTGCCTGGAGCCCCCGTGGGACAGGGGCCCGGCCCCAGCATTTT,CAWSPRGTGARPQHF
TRBV15,-,-,TRBJ2-7,TGTGCCACCAGCAGAGATGGACAGACCTACGAGCAGTACTTC,CATSRDGQTYEQYF
TRBV9,-,-,TRBJ2-7,TGTGCCAGCAGCGTAGAAGGGGGGGGGACGGACTACGAGCAGTACTTC,CASSVEGGGTDYEQYF
TRBV27,TRBD1,-,TRBJ2-3,TGTGCCAGCAGCTCGGGACAGGCCAGCACAGATACGCAGTATTTT,CASSSGQASTDTQYF
TRBV13,TRBD1,-,TRBJ1-2,TGTGCCAGCAGTGCCTGGGACAGCAAAAACTATGGCTACACCTTC,CASSAWDSKNYGYTF
TRBV29-1,TRBD2,-,TRBJ2-1,TGCAGCGTACGGCGGGGGGGAACGTCCTACAATGAGCAGTTCTTC,CSVRRGGTSYNEQFF
TRBV5-6,-,-,TRBJ1-4,TGTGCCAGCAGCTTCCCCGCGGCCCATGAAAAACTGTTTTTT,CASSFPAAHEKLFF
TRBV13,TRBD1,-,TRBJ1-2,TGTGCCAGCGGGGGGGGGACAGGGCCATATGGCTACACCTTC,CASGGGTGPYGYTF
TRBV15,-,once,TRBJ1-6,TGTGCCACCAGCAGAGATCGGAATTCACCCCTCCACTTT,CATSRDRNSPLHF
TRBV4-1,TRBD1,-,TRBJ1-1,TGCGCCAGCAGCCAACGACAGGGGACTGAAGCTTTCTTT,CASSQRQGTEAFF
TRBV4-1,-,few,TRBJ1-3,TGCGCCAGCAGCCAAGATCCACCTACGGGATCTGGAAACACCATATATTTT,CASSQDPPTGSGNTIYF
TRBV5-8,-,few,TRBJ1-1,TGTGCCAGCAGCCTCAGGGGAACTGAAGCTTTCTTT,CASSLRGTEAFF
TRBV6-1,-,-,TRBJ2-7,TGTGCCAGTATAAGACAGGCCGACTCCTACGAGCAGTACTTC,CASIRQADSYEQYF
TRBV5-1,TRBD1,-,TRBJ1-2,TGCGCCAGCAGCCCCGGACAGGGGGCGGCGGACCGGTATGGCTACACCTTC,CASSPGQGAADRYGYTF
TRBV30,TRBD1,few,TRBJ1-4,TGTGCCTGGAGTACCGGGACAGGGGAAGAAAAACTGTTTTTT,CAWSTGTGEEKLFF
TRBV6-5,TRBD2,-,TRBJ2-2,TGTGCCAGCATCCTAGCGGGAGACACCGGGGAGCTGTTTTTT,CASILAGDTGELFF